The 26 T cell receptor beta chains presented below share a single source sample, sequenced in a study of shared clonotypes between healthy human individuals. The table came from immunoSEQ multiplex PCR; TCRdb's copy has only in-frame clones and leaves some out. The sample includes over a million clones, roughly 74% of them seen just once. The source material was memory CD4+ T cells from PBMCs. As to subset: CD45RA-negative fraction. The receptors were sampled from a man aged 18 to 30 in good health. Some clones in this sample may be carry-over from other donors' samples.

This chain connects TRBV19 to TRBJ1-2; D ambiguous. The CDR3 totals 12 residues. Per germline, CDR1 LNHDA and CDR2 SQIVND (reference sequence). V was trimmed by 5 bases and J by 8 bases, leaving 12 bases between them. The CDR3 nucleotides read TGTGCCAGTAGTGGCCCGTGGAGAGGCTACACCTTC. As protein: CASSGPWRGYTF. The full variable domain, completed using reference TRBV19 and TRBJ1-2, is DGGITQSPKYLFRKEGQNVTLSCEQNLNHDAMYWYRQDPGQGLRLIYYSQIVNDFQKGDIAEGYSVSREKKESFPLTVTSAQKNPTAFYLCASSGPWRGYTFGSGTRLTVV.

The chain uses TRBV2 and TRBJ2-3, with 9 bases fitting TRBD2. The CDR3 extends over 15 amino acids. V lost 6 bases to trimming and J lost 5 bases; unmatched junction nucleotides: 9. CDR1 is SNHLY, CDR2 FYNNEI, per germline. This CDR3 reads CASSSLAGKGDTQYF. Here the CDR3 DNA reads TGTGCCAGCAGCTCTCTAGCGGGAAAGGGAGATACGCAGTATTTT.

CDR3 in DNA: TGTGCCAGCAGCGCGGAAGCGGGAGGGTACGAGACCCAGTACTTC. It translates to CASSAEAGGYETQYF. The chain links TRBV9 to TRBJ2-5; TRBD2 matches at 10 bases. The CDR3 extends over 15 amino acids. V lost 3 bases and J lost 5; bases outside the gene matches: 7. Germline lookup yields CDR1 SGDLS and CDR2 YYNGEE.

This clone was detected only a few times. The chain combines TRBV4-3 with TRBJ1-4; D uncertain. The germline gives CDR1 LGHNA, CDR2 YSLEER. The CDR3 sequence is 13 residues long. Trimming cost V 0 bases and J 8 bases, with 7 bases left between them. CDR3 amino acids: CASSQDRGEKLFF. CDR3 bases: TGCGCCAGCAGCCAAGATCGGGGAGAAAAACTGTTTTTT.

The table lists this clone with a count of one. The chain is built from TRBV28 and TRBJ1-5; the D is unclear. The CDR3 length is 14 residues. Trimming removed 7 bases at V and 3 bases at J, with 13 bases between. From germline, CDR1 is MDHEN and CDR2 SYDVKM. CDR3 coding DNA: TGTGCCAGCACCCAAGGGCGGAACAATCAGCCCCAGCATTTT. As protein: CASTQGRNNQPQHF.

The rearrangement joins TRBV18 to TRBJ1-5; possibly TRBD1 for D (6 bases). Germline V CDR1 and CDR2: KGHSH, LQKENI. Between the trimmed V and J ends, which lost 0 bases and 3 bases, there was a span of 15 bases. CDR3 length equals 17 residues. The CDR3 region is CASSPPGAGGVNQPQHF. CDR3 sequence (DNA): TGTGCCAGCTCACCACCGGGGGCAGGAGGGGTCAATCAGCCCCAGCATTTT.

The rearrangement links TRBV5-6 to TRBJ1-4; 11 nucleotides agree with TRBD1. The germline V gene has CDR1 SGHDT and CDR2 YYEEEE. V was clipped by 4 bases and J by 8 bases; unmatched bases: 4. The CDR3 totals 14 residues. CDR3 protein: CASSRTGGQEKLFF. CDR3 nucleotides: TGTGCCAGCAGCCGGACAGGGGGCCAGGAAAAACTGTTTTTT.

The chain links TRBV6-6 to TRBJ1-2; TRBD1 matches 10 bases. This CDR3 region has 15 residues. CDR1 MNHNY and CDR2 SVGAGI come from the germline V gene (reference sequence). Losses at the gene ends were 7 bases for V and 2 bases for J; bases not matched to a gene: 7. CDR3 sequence reads: CASNDRGLSNYGYTF. In DNA form, the CDR3 reads TGTGCCAGCAACGACAGGGGGCTTTCGAACTATGGCTACACCTTC.

The DNA of the CDR3 is TGTGCCAGCAGCTCCACGACGTGGGGAAACACCATATATTTT. It specifies CASSSTTWGNTIYF. This rearrangement joins TRBV11-2 to TRBJ1-3; D is uncertain. There are 14 residues in the CDR3. The V gene's germline CDR1 is SGHAT and CDR2 FQNNGV. V was trimmed by 4 bases and J by 4 bases, leaving 11 bases between them.

The table lists this clone with a few counts. DNA of the CDR3: TGCGCCAGCAGCTTGAGAGCGGGAGGCGAAGAGACCCAGTACTTC. Translated, it gives CASSLRAGGEETQYF. The rearrangement links TRBV5-1 to TRBJ2-5; 9 nucleotides align to TRBD2. Looked up from germline, CDR1 is SGHRS and CDR2 is YFSETQ. The trim removed 1 base at V and 3 bases at J, leaving 4 bases unmatched. This CDR3 has 15 residues.

V is TRBV27 and J is TRBJ1-3, with D tentatively TRBD1 (5 bases). Trimming stripped 9 bases from V and 1 base from J, with 7 bases between. Looked up from germline, CDR1 is MNHEY and CDR2 is SMNVEV (reference sequence). The length of the CDR3 is 12 residues. CDR3: CARPGSGNTIYF. CDR3 DNA: TGTGCCAGGCCAGGGTCTGGAAACACCATATATTTT.

V usage is TRBV6-6 and J usage is TRBJ1-1, with D unresolved. V was cut by 5 bases and J by 1 base, with 8 bases left in between. This CDR3 contains 13 residues. The germline gives CDR1 MNHNY, CDR2 SVGAGI (reference sequence). Here the CDR3 DNA reads TGTGCCAGCAGTACCCCAAAGAACACTGAAGCTTTCTTT. It is translated as CASSTPKNTEAFF.

The chain combines TRBV28 with TRBJ2-7, with D hard to call. Trimming removed 6 bases at V and 1 base at J, with 10 bases between. The length of the CDR3 is 13 residues. Looked up from germline, CDR1 is MDHEN and CDR2 is SYDVKM. CDR3 DNA: TGTGCCAGCAGCCCCGGTGGGTCCTACGAGCAGTACTTC. Its protein is CASSPGGSYEQYF. Based on the CDR3 plus reference TRBV28 and TRBJ2-7, the full variable domain is DVKVTQSSRYLVKRTGEKVFLECVQDMDHENMFWYRQDPGLGLRLIYFSYDVKMKEKGDIPEGYSVSREKKERFSLILESASTNQTSMYLCASSPGGSYEQYFGPGTRLTVT.

The chain couples TRBV4-2 to TRBJ2-1; TRBD1 might be the D (6 bases). Trimming cost V 4 bases and J 0 bases, with 16 bases left between them. The germline V gene encodes CDR1 LGHNA and CDR2 YNFKEQ. The CDR3 totals 17 residues. The CDR3 region is CASSRTVGPSSYNEQFF. In nucleotides, the CDR3 is TGTGCCAGCAGCCGGACAGTGGGTCCGAGCTCCTACAATGAGCAGTTCTTC.

DNA of the CDR3: TGCGCCAGCAGCCCGATAGAGAGAGATGAGCAGTTCTTC. It encodes CASSPIERDEQFF. The chain has TRBV4-1 and TRBJ2-1; D is undetermined. Germline V gives CDR1 MGHRA, CDR2 YSYEKL. This CDR3 region has 13 residues. V was cut by 4 bases and J by 8 bases, with 12 bases left in between.

The chain couples TRBV18 to TRBJ1-1, with a weak D call TRBD1 (6 bases). V lost 4 bases and J lost 3, with 18 bases in between. This CDR3 has 16 amino acids. Germline V gene data show CDR1 as KGHSH and CDR2 as LQKENI. In DNA, the CDR3 is TGTGCCAGCTCACTCACTCGGACAGCAAGTTACACTGAAGCTTTCTTT. It encodes CASSLTRTASYTEAFF.

As regards this clone: The conserved closing phenylalanine or tryptophan is absent in this CDR3, likely reflecting a read error. Because the CDR3's place on the DNA is in doubt, the DNA is left out and the CDR3 is given as listed by TCRdb. This rearrangement joins TRBV28 to TRBJ1-2; the D call of TRBD1 is as the table states it, not checked on the DNA. The CDR3 is made up of 9 amino acids, end residues included. Germline-derived CDR1 and CDR2 are MDHEN and SYDVKM. CDR3 amino acids: CASSPQGAG.

The V and J genes are TRBV14 and TRBJ2-1; TRBD2 is a possible D gene (6 bases). This CDR3 has 16 residues. Germline V lookup: CDR1 SGHDN, CDR2 FVKESK. V lost 2 bases, J lost 0 bases, and 11 bases lay in between. In DNA form, the CDR3 reads TGTGCCAGCAGCCAACTAGCGCTGAGCTCCTACAATGAGCAGTTCTTC. Amino acids: CASSQLALSSYNEQFF.

The chain combines TRBV14 with TRBJ2-3; TRBD1 is a possible D gene (5 bases). V was clipped by 5 bases and J by 2 bases, with 14 bases between them. Germline CDR1 is SGHDN and CDR2 is FVKESK. The CDR3 is made up of 15 amino acids. The DNA of the CDR3 is TGTGCCAGCAGCTCCCGGCAGGGCCTCACAGATACGCAGTATTTT. Its protein product is CASSSRQGLTDTQYF.

V is TRBV30 and J is TRBJ1-1, with D hard to call. From germline, CDR1 is GTSNPN and CDR2 SVGIG (reference sequence). CDR3 size: 14 residues. V was shortened by 0 bases and J by 1 base, with 9 bases between the two germline ends. CDR3 nucleotides: TGTGCCTGGAGTGTACCCCCCCAGAACACTGAAGCTTTCTTT. This translates into CAWSVPPQNTEAFF.

This clone was seen a few times. This chain joins TRBV4-1 and TRBJ2-7; D gene ambiguous. The ends were cut back, 9 bases at V and 2 bases at J, with 11 bases in the middle. CDR3 length equals 12 residues. Germline V lookup: CDR1 MGHRA, CDR2 YSYEKL. The CDR3 sequence is CARSSPAYEQYF. CDR3 in DNA: TGCGCCAGATCTTCCCCAGCCTACGAGCAGTACTTC.

This clone was detected once. The chain uses TRBV5-1 and TRBJ2-3; 8 nucleotides match TRBD2. This CDR3 contains 14 residues. The V gene end was trimmed by 4 bases and the J gene end by 6 bases; junction bases not matched to a gene: 7. From germline, CDR1 is SGHRS and CDR2 YFSETQ. CDR3 protein: CASSRAGGRDTQYF. Written as DNA, the CDR3 is TGCGCCAGCAGCCGGGCGGGAGGAAGGGATACGCAGTATTTT. The full variable domain, in which reference TRBV5-1 and TRBJ2-3 provide the parts outside the CDR3, is KAGVTQTPRYLIKTRGQQVTLSCSPISGHRSVSWYQQTPGQGLQFLFEYFSETQRNKGNFPGRFSGRQFSNSRSEMNVSTLELGDSALYLCASSRAGGRDTQYFGPGTRLTVL.

The chain couples TRBV4-1 to TRBJ2-1, with D maybe TRBD1 (5 bases). Germline V CDR1 and CDR2: MGHRA, YSYEKL. The CDR3 consists of 18 residues. The V end was cut by 5 bases, the J end by 0 bases, with 20 bases between. The CDR3 DNA follows: TGCGCCAGCAGCTACGCGCCGGTAGGGGCCGGCTCCTACAATGAGCAGTTCTTC. This sequence encodes CASSYAPVGAGSYNEQFF.

The V gene is TRBV2, the J gene TRBJ1-1; no clear D. V was clipped by 7 bases and J by 0 bases, with 15 bases between them. The CDR3 consists of 15 residues. In germline, CDR1 is SNHLY, CDR2 FYNNEI. The CDR3 spells CASTQTTRLNTEAFF. In DNA, the CDR3 is TGTGCCAGCACGCAAACGACACGACTGAACACTGAAGCTTTCTTT.

V is TRBV15 and J is TRBJ1-1, with D unresolved. In germline, CDR1 is LNHNV, CDR2 YYDKDF (reference sequence). The CDR3 totals 14 residues. V shed 0 bases and J shed 7 bases, with 12 bases lying between them. The CDR3 bases are TGTGCCACCAGCAGAGATCCGACCAGGAATGAAGCTTTCTTT. Its translation: CATSRDPTRNEAFF. The full variable domain, rest sourced from reference TRBV15 and TRBJ1-1, is DAMVIQNPRYQVTQFGKPVTLSCSQTLNHNVMYWYQQKSSQAPKLLFHYYDKDFNNEADTPDNFQSRRPNTSFCFLDIRSPGLGDTAMYLCATSRDPTRNEAFFGQGTRLTVV.

The sample holds a few counts of this clone. V and J are TRBV7-3 and TRBJ1-1; D is unresolved. This CDR3 contains 14 residues. Germline-derived CDR1 and CDR2 are SGHTA and FQGTGA. V dropped 6 bases and J dropped 0 bases, with 11 bases sitting between them. This chain's CDR3 is CASSPGRMNTEAFF. CDR3 coding DNA: TGTGCCAGCAGTCCTGGACGGATGAACACTGAAGCTTTCTTT.